This T cell receptor (beta chain) came from a study of T cells in tuberculosis. The study's findings and limits: Shorter CDR3-alpha in active tuberculosis partly drove smaller distances.

Germline CDR1 LGHNA, CDR2 YSLEER. CDR3 length: 15 residues. V was pared by 3 bases and J by 0 bases, with 12 bases between. On average about 100,000 T cells per donor were immunosequenced. As to this clone: As yet, its antigen is unknown.

This table comes from immunoSEQ multiplex PCR, and its TCRdb copy is limited to in-frame clones, with some not included. The sample includes about 45,000 clones, about 94% of them seen just once. Sequencing was done on a sample of PBMCs. The chain recombines TRBV4-3 with TRBJ2-7, with D unclear. The clonotype comes from a donor aged 5-35 years with latent tuberculosis or without tuberculosis infection. Some clones in this sample may be carry-over from other donors' samples. The CDR3 is CASSQSPSRSYEQYF. CDR3 bases: TGCGCCAGCAGCCAGTCCCCGTCCCGCTCCTACGAGCAGTACTTC.